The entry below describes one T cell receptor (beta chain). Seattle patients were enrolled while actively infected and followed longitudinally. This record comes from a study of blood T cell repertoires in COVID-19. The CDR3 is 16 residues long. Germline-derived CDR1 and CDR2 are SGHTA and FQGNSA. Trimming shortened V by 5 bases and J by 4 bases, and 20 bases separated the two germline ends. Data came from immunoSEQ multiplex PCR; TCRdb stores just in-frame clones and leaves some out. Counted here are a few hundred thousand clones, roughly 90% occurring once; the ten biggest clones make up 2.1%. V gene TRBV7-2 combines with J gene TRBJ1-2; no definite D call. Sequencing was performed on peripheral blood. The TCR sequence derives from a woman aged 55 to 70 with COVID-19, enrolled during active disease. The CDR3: CASSPNPGTGIYGYTF. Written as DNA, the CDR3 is TGTGCCAGCAGCCCCAATCCCGGCACCGGGATCTATGGCTACACCTTC.